These T cell receptor beta chains were read from a single sample in a study of blood T cell repertoires in COVID-19. The assay was immunoSEQ multiplex PCR, and TCRdb's table has in-frame clones only and misses some. The table lists 110,000 to 150,000 clones, around 80% of them singletons, with 6% in the top ten. The sequencing input was PBMCs or T cells enriched from blood (not recorded which). These receptors were obtained from a woman in her forties or fifties who had recovered from COVID-19. Each CDR3 is given with its conserved first and last residue. Fields, in order: clone size, J gene, V gene, D gene, CDR3 protein, CDR3 DNA. The D gene is left open where the match is weak. Not every row has a clone size; where given, it reads once, few, many or a size class.

clone size: NA
J gene: TRBJ2-7
V gene: TRBV5-8
D gene: TRBD1
CDR3 protein: CASRREGRTGGLEQYF
CDR3 DNA: TGTGCCAGCAGACGTGAGGGGAGGACAGGGGGTCTCGAGCAGTACTTC

clone size: few
J gene: TRBJ1-3
V gene: TRBV4-2
D gene: NA
CDR3 protein: CASSHEQNLSGNTIYF
CDR3 DNA: TGTGCCAGCAGCCATGAACAGAATCTCTCTGGAAACACCATATATTTT

clone size: NA
J gene: TRBJ1-1
V gene: TRBV3-1/TRBV3-2
D gene: NA
CDR3 protein: CASSREFRTEAFF
CDR3 DNA: TGTGCCAGCAGCAGGGAGTTCCGCACTGAAGCTTTCTTT

clone size: few
J gene: TRBJ1-1
V gene: TRBV6-6
D gene: TRBD1
CDR3 protein: CASSYSTGGTEAFF
CDR3 DNA: TGTGCCAGCAGTTACTCCACAGGGGGCACTGAAGCTTTCTTT

clone size: once
J gene: TRBJ2-4
V gene: TRBV3-1/TRBV3-2
D gene: NA
CDR3 protein: CASSQDLGALNIQYF
CDR3 DNA: TGTGCCAGCAGCCAAGATTTAGGGGCCCTAAACATTCAGTACTTC

clone size: NA
J gene: TRBJ1-6
V gene: TRBV9
D gene: NA
CDR3 protein: CASSVESGGNGSPLHF
CDR3 DNA: TGTGCCAGCAGCGTAGAATCGGGGGGAAATGGTTCACCCCTCCACTTT

clone size: NA
J gene: TRBJ1-1
V gene: TRBV7-8
D gene: NA
CDR3 protein: CASSLVGAGSNTEAFF
CDR3 DNA: TGTGCCAGCAGCTTAGTTGGGGCAGGGTCGAACACTGAAGCTTTCTTT

clone size: once
J gene: TRBJ2-4
V gene: TRBV7-9
D gene: NA
CDR3 protein: CASTPQGPKNIQYF
CDR3 DNA: TGTGCCAGCACCCCCCAGGGCCCCAAAAACATTCAGTACTTC

clone size: NA
J gene: TRBJ1-2
V gene: TRBV10-1
D gene: NA
CDR3 protein: CASSESECPALVGYTF
CDR3 DNA: TGCGCCAGCAGTGAGTCCGAATGTCCAGCACTAGTTGGCTACACCTTC

clone size: NA
J gene: TRBJ1-2
V gene: TRBV6-5
D gene: NA
CDR3 protein: CASSDIYRGASGYTF
CDR3 DNA: TGTGCCAGCAGCGACATATACCGGGGGGCGAGTGGCTACACCTTC

clone size: NA
J gene: TRBJ1-6
V gene: TRBV5-1
D gene: NA
CDR3 protein: CASSLGQGTSPLHF
CDR3 DNA: TGCGCCAGCAGCTTGGGGCAGGGGACTTCACCCCTCCACTTT

clone size: many
J gene: TRBJ2-1
V gene: TRBV10-3
D gene: TRBD2
CDR3 protein: CAISESIAGANNEQFF
CDR3 DNA: TGTGCCATCAGTGAGTCCATAGCGGGGGCGAACAATGAGCAGTTCTTC

clone size: NA
J gene: TRBJ1-1
V gene: TRBV5-1
D gene: NA
CDR3 protein: CASKRGTEAFF
CDR3 DNA: TGCGCCAGCAAGCGAGGGACTGAAGCTTTCTTT

clone size: NA
J gene: TRBJ2-2
V gene: TRBV2
D gene: TRBD1
CDR3 protein: CATGGNTGELFF
CDR3 DNA: TGTGCCACAGGGGGGAACACCGGGGAGCTGTTTTTT

clone size: NA
J gene: TRBJ1-4
V gene: TRBV20-1
D gene: NA
CDR3 protein: CSASSGVGEKLFF
CDR3 DNA: TGCAGTGCTAGTTCCGGGGTAGGGGAAAAACTGTTTTTT

clone size: NA
J gene: TRBJ1-1
V gene: TRBV25-1
D gene: NA
CDR3 protein: CASSHFRGGTEAFF
CDR3 DNA: TGTGCCAGCAGTCACTTCAGGGGCGGCACTGAAGCTTTCTTT

clone size: NA
J gene: TRBJ2-1
V gene: TRBV7-7
D gene: NA
CDR3 protein: CASSSRAGADNEQFF
CDR3 DNA: TGTGCCAGCAGCTCCCGCGCAGGGGCCGACAATGAGCAGTTCTTC

clone size: NA
J gene: TRBJ1-2
V gene: TRBV3-1/TRBV3-2
D gene: TRBD1
CDR3 protein: CASSQDDRDYGYTF
CDR3 DNA: TGTGCCAGCAGCCAAGACGACAGGGACTATGGCTACACCTTC

clone size: NA
J gene: TRBJ1-3
V gene: TRBV7-6
D gene: TRBD1
CDR3 protein: CASSSGQGNTIYF
CDR3 DNA: TGTGCCAGCAGCTCCGGACAGGGCAACACCATATATTTT

clone size: NA
J gene: TRBJ2-1
V gene: TRBV5-4
D gene: NA
CDR3 protein: CASSLAGSYNEQFF
CDR3 DNA: TGTGCCAGCAGCTTGGCGGGCTCCTACAATGAGCAGTTCTTC

clone size: NA
J gene: TRBJ1-1
V gene: TRBV2
D gene: NA
CDR3 protein: CASSLDTNTEAFF
CDR3 DNA: TGTGCCAGCAGTTTGGACACGAACACTGAAGCTTTCTTT

clone size: NA
J gene: TRBJ1-6
V gene: TRBV5-6
D gene: TRBD1
CDR3 protein: CASSGQVNSPLHF
CDR3 DNA: TGTGCCAGCAGCGGACAGGTTAATTCACCCCTCCACTTT

clone size: NA
J gene: TRBJ2-1
V gene: TRBV14
D gene: TRBD1
CDR3 protein: CASSLVGTALNEQFF
CDR3 DNA: TGTGCCAGCAGCCTGGTCGGGACAGCGCTTAATGAGCAGTTCTTC

clone size: few
J gene: TRBJ2-7
V gene: TRBV3-1/TRBV3-2
D gene: NA
CDR3 protein: CASSPGQGGYEQYF
CDR3 DNA: TGTGCCAGCAGCCCCGGACAGGGAGGGTACGAGCAGTACTTC

clone size: NA
J gene: TRBJ1-1
V gene: TRBV7-9
D gene: NA
CDR3 protein: CASSQSGTMNTEAFF
CDR3 DNA: TGTGCCAGCAGCCAGTCGGGAACCATGAACACTGAAGCTTTCTTT

clone size: NA
J gene: TRBJ2-2
V gene: TRBV2
D gene: NA
CDR3 protein: CASRRQLNTGELFF
CDR3 DNA: TGTGCCAGCAGGAGACAGCTAAACACCGGGGAGCTGTTTTTT

clone size: NA
J gene: TRBJ1-5
V gene: TRBV7-9
D gene: NA
CDR3 protein: CASSPLEEIQPQHF
CDR3 DNA: TGTGCCAGCAGCCCACTAGAGGAGATTCAGCCCCAGCATTTT

clone size: NA
J gene: TRBJ1-1
V gene: TRBV9
D gene: NA
CDR3 protein: CASSVGPGTTEAFF
CDR3 DNA: TGTGCCAGCAGCGTAGGTCCTGGGACAACTGAAGCTTTCTTT

clone size: once
J gene: TRBJ2-2
V gene: TRBV2
D gene: NA
CDR3 protein: CASILRENTGELFF
CDR3 DNA: TGTGCCAGCATTCTCCGGGAAAACACCGGGGAGCTGTTTTTT

clone size: NA
J gene: TRBJ1-2
V gene: TRBV27
D gene: TRBD1
CDR3 protein: CASSSRTGVLGGYTF
CDR3 DNA: TGTGCCAGCAGTTCCAGGACAGGGGTGTTGGGGGGCTACACCTTC

clone size: NA
J gene: TRBJ2-5
V gene: TRBV6-5
D gene: NA
CDR3 protein: CASSYQGQETQYF
CDR3 DNA: TGTGCCAGCAGTTACCAGGGGCAGGAGACCCAGTACTTC

clone size: NA
J gene: TRBJ1-2
V gene: TRBV19
D gene: NA
CDR3 protein: CAIENGGGYTF
CDR3 DNA: TGTGCCATAGAAAACGGGGGTGGCTACACCTTC

clone size: NA
J gene: TRBJ2-7
V gene: TRBV5-4
D gene: TRBD2
CDR3 protein: CASRTSGLAGSYEQYF
CDR3 DNA: TGTGCCAGCAGAACTTCGGGACTAGCGGGGTCCTACGAGCAGTACTTC

clone size: NA
J gene: TRBJ2-2
V gene: TRBV5-1
D gene: TRBD1
CDR3 protein: CASSETGDTGELFF
CDR3 DNA: TGCGCCAGCAGCGAGACAGGGGACACCGGGGAGCTGTTTTTT

clone size: NA
J gene: TRBJ1-5
V gene: TRBV3-1/TRBV3-2
D gene: NA
CDR3 protein: CASSAARGPQHF
CDR3 DNA: TGTGCCAGCAGCGCAGCACGGGGGCCCCAGCATTTT

clone size: NA
J gene: TRBJ2-3
V gene: TRBV19
D gene: TRBD1
CDR3 protein: CASRNAQGTDNTDTQYF
CDR3 DNA: TGTGCCAGTCGAAACGCACAGGGGACCGACAACACAGATACGCAGTATTTT

clone size: NA
J gene: TRBJ2-2
V gene: TRBV3-1/TRBV3-2
D gene: NA
CDR3 protein: CASSPFGTQSGELFF
CDR3 DNA: TGTGCCAGCAGCCCATTCGGGACTCAGTCCGGGGAGCTGTTTTTT

clone size: NA
J gene: TRBJ2-1
V gene: TRBV5-1
D gene: NA
CDR3 protein: CASSPPQPHNSEQFF
CDR3 DNA: TGCGCCAGCAGCCCGCCCCAGCCCCATAACAGTGAGCAGTTCTTC

clone size: many
J gene: TRBJ2-3
V gene: TRBV30
D gene: NA
CDR3 protein: CAWSVRGQLTDTQYF
CDR3 DNA: TGTGCCTGGAGTGTAAGAGGGCAGCTTACAGATACGCAGTATTTT

clone size: NA
J gene: TRBJ2-1
V gene: TRBV2
D gene: NA
CDR3 protein: CASGGSEQFF
CDR3 DNA: TGTGCCAGCGGGGGCTCGGAGCAGTTCTTC

clone size: NA
J gene: TRBJ1-1
V gene: TRBV6-1
D gene: NA
CDR3 protein: CASSERRGITEAFF
CDR3 DNA: TGTGCCAGCAGTGAGCGCCGGGGTATCACTGAAGCTTTCTTT

clone size: NA
J gene: TRBJ1-1
V gene: TRBV3-1/TRBV3-2
D gene: TRBD1
CDR3 protein: CASSQVLIRTGQGGEAFF
CDR3 DNA: TGTGCCAGCAGCCAAGTTTTAATAAGGACAGGACAGGGGGGTGAAGCTTTCTTT

clone size: NA
J gene: TRBJ2-3
V gene: TRBV3-1/TRBV3-2
D gene: TRBD2
CDR3 protein: CASSWTSGRTDTQYF
CDR3 DNA: TGTGCCAGCAGCTGGACTAGCGGGAGGACAGATACGCAGTATTTT

clone size: NA
J gene: TRBJ1-4
V gene: TRBV29-1
D gene: NA
CDR3 protein: CSGLTRGEKLFF
CDR3 DNA: TGCAGTGGACTCACCAGAGGTGAAAAACTGTTTTTT

clone size: NA
J gene: TRBJ1-6
V gene: TRBV5-4
D gene: NA
CDR3 protein: CASSTRLAPNNSPLHF
CDR3 DNA: TGTGCCAGCAGCACGAGGTTGGCCCCAAATAATTCACCCCTCCACTTT

clone size: NA
J gene: TRBJ1-2
V gene: TRBV16
D gene: NA
CDR3 protein: CASSQSMGQTAYGYTF
CDR3 DNA: TGTGCCAGCAGCCAATCGATGGGGCAGACGGCATATGGCTACACCTTC

clone size: once
J gene: TRBJ1-2
V gene: TRBV19
D gene: TRBD1
CDR3 protein: CALFNPLTGKDYGYTF
CDR3 DNA: TGTGCCTTATTCAACCCGCTGACAGGGAAGGACTATGGCTACACCTTC

clone size: NA
J gene: TRBJ2-2
V gene: TRBV11-3
D gene: NA
CDR3 protein: CASSLRGASTGELFF
CDR3 DNA: TGTGCCAGCAGCTTACGGGGGGCTAGCACCGGGGAGCTGTTTTTT

clone size: NA
J gene: TRBJ2-5
V gene: TRBV5-1
D gene: NA
CDR3 protein: CASSGGTAEETQYF
CDR3 DNA: TGCGCCAGCAGCGGGGGGACGGCCGAAGAGACCCAGTACTTC

clone size: NA
J gene: TRBJ1-2
V gene: TRBV6-5
D gene: TRBD1
CDR3 protein: CASSRNPQGGYGYTF
CDR3 DNA: TGTGCCAGCAGTCGAAACCCACAGGGGGGCTATGGCTACACCTTC